What follows are 7 T cell receptor beta chains derived from one specimen sequenced in a study of spatial heterogeneity in lung cancer. The sample's time point: sample taken at primary tumor resection. Sequencing was performed on whole RNA extracted from tumor and nontumor lung tissue, or from frozen PBMC, and the material was left unsorted. TCRdb re-derived calls from the 5' RACE reads in MiXCR, one entry per CDR3 protein. The sample carries a few thousand distinct CDR3 sequences, around 16% recorded once. The source material was normal lung tissue next to the tumor, sampled at surgery. Every receptor here comes from a male donor with early-stage non-small cell lung cancer.

This clonotype is classed as medium-sized. Since it is a stray read in a library aimed at alpha chains, this beta chain has a size that is not meaningful. CDR3 region: CASSLSSIETQYF. The CDR3 nucleotides read TGTGCCAGCAGCTTATCCTCGATAGAGACCCAGTACTTC. The chain has TRBV7-2 and TRBJ2-5; D is ambiguous. This CDR3 has 13 amino acids. Deletions cut 2 bases from V and 4 bases from J, with 8 bases between. Germline-derived CDR1 and CDR2 are SGHTA and FQGNSA.

A remark on this clonotype: In a library made to pick up alpha chains, this beta chain is a stray read with a size that means little. The chain has TRBV5-1 and TRBJ1-1; D is uncertain. CDR1 and CDR2 from the germline V gene are SGHRS and YFSETQ. CDR3 length: 15 amino acids. Trimming left V 0 bases short and J 5 bases short, with 14 bases between. CDR3 sequence reads: CASSLERAGNTEAFF. Written as DNA, the CDR3 is TGCGCCAGCAGCTTGGAACGGGCCGGCAATACTGAAGCTTTCTTT.

This clonotype is labeled medium-sized. This beta chain turned up in a library designed for alpha chains; as an off-target read, its abundance says little. Written as DNA, the CDR3 is TGCGCCAGCAGTCAAGAAGGGCGAGGAAATGAGCAGTTCTTC. It yields the protein CASSQEGRGNEQFF. This chain joins TRBV23-1 and TRBJ2-1; D unclear. TRBV23-1 counts as an open reading frame of uncertain function. V gave up 2 bases and J gave up 7 bases, with 12 bases separating them. The CDR3 extends over 14 amino acids.

By proportion, this clonotype is medium-sized. In a library made to pick up alpha chains, this beta chain is a stray read with a size that means little. The genes are TRBV23-1 and TRBJ1-5; 7 bases line up with TRBD1. TRBV23-1 is an open reading frame, and its role is uncertain. The V gene end was trimmed by 0 bases and the J gene end by 9 bases; junction bases not matched to a gene: 8. The CDR3 length is 15 residues. CDR3 coding DNA: TGCGCCAGCAGTCAATCGGGGAGGGGGCAAGGGCCCCAGCATTTT. Translated: CASSQSGRGQGPQHF.

This clonotype was detected ten times or more. This beta chain is a stray sequence in a library constructed for alpha chains; its clone size is not meaningful. The chain couples TRBV7-9 to TRBJ2-6, with TRBD1 matching over 7 bases. This CDR3 is 17 amino acids long. V lost 5 bases to trimming and J lost 4 bases; unmatched junction nucleotides: 11. The germline V gene has CDR1 SEHNR and CDR2 FQNEAQ (reference sequence). CDR3 loop: CASSPRQGIMGANVLTF. The CDR3 DNA is TGTGCCAGCAGCCCTAGACAGGGAATCATGGGGGCCAACGTCCTGACTTTC.

This clonotype is termed medium-sized. For a library built for alpha chains, this beta chain is a stray read; little rests on its size. This chain connects TRBV28 to TRBJ1-5; D remains unclear. CDR1 is MDHEN, CDR2 SYDVKM, per germline. V was cut by 5 bases and J by 3 bases, with 8 bases left in between. This CDR3 region has 13 residues. This CDR3 is CASSGMDNQPQHF. The CDR3 bases are TGTGCCAGCAGTGGGATGGACAATCAGCCCCAGCATTTT.

This clonotype has ten or more counts. This beta chain represents an off-target read in a library built for alpha chains; its size is of limited meaning. The chain is built from TRBV5-6 and TRBJ2-5; maybe TRBD1 (5 bases). V was trimmed by 0 bases and J by 2 bases, leaving 11 bases between them. CDR3 length: 15 residues. The germline gives CDR1 SGHDT, CDR2 YYEEEE. DNA for the CDR3: TGTGCCAGCAGCTTGGTAGGCAGGGAACAAGAGACCCAGTACTTC. Amino acid sequence: CASSLVGREQETQYF.